Listed below are T cell receptor beta chains from one sample, sequenced in a study of T cells in tumors after PD-1 blockade. The table came from immunoSEQ multiplex PCR; TCRdb's copy has only in-frame clones and leaves some out. The sample has roughly 14,000 clones, approximately 80% seen once. Sequencing was performed on PBMCs, taken after anti-PD-1 treatment. Every receptor here comes from a human donor with basal cell carcinoma. The CDR3 runs from the conserved cysteine through the conserved F or W. A D gene is named only where the DNA matches it firmly. Clone size appears in some rows only: once, few, many, or a class for an expanded clone.

size: .
J: TRBJ2-3
D: .
V: TRBV7-2
DNA: TGTGCCAGCCGAGGGACGGTGAGCACAGATACGCAGTATTTT
CDR3: CASRGTVSTDTQYF

size: .
J: TRBJ1-2
D: .
V: TRBV4-2
DNA: TGTGCCAGCAGCCAAGAGGCCCTTCAGGGGATCTATGGCTACACCTTC
CDR3: CASSQEALQGIYGYTF

size: .
J: TRBJ1-4
D: .
V: TRBV3-1/TRBV3-2
DNA: TGTGCCAGCAGCCAAGATTTTGCAACTAATGAAAAACTGTTTTTT
CDR3: CASSQDFATNEKLFF

size: .
J: TRBJ2-3
D: TRBD1
V: TRBV6-5
DNA: TGTGCCAGCAGTTTACAGGGGGCAGGCACAGATACGCAGTATTTT
CDR3: CASSLQGAGTDTQYF

size: .
J: TRBJ2-7
D: .
V: TRBV5-6
DNA: TGTGCCAGCAGCCGCAAATACGAGCAGTACTTC
CDR3: CASSRKYEQYF

size: .
J: TRBJ2-1
D: .
V: TRBV29-1
DNA: TGCAGCGTTTTTTTGCGAGGGGGGGACTTCATATACACGTTCTTC
CDR3: CSVFLRGGDFIYTFF

size: once
J: TRBJ2-7
D: TRBD1
V: TRBV5-4
DNA: TGTGCCAGCAGCTCGAGGACAGGGGGATCCTACGAGCAGTACTTC
CDR3: CASSSRTGGSYEQYF

size: .
J: TRBJ2-7
D: TRBD2
V: TRBV4-1
DNA: TGCGCCAGCAGCCGACTAGCGGGGGAGCAGTACTTC
CDR3: CASSRLAGEQYF

size: .
J: TRBJ2-5
D: .
V: TRBV5-1
DNA: TGCGCCAGCAGCTTGGGACAGGGAGGGGAGACCCAGTACTTC
CDR3: CASSLGQGGETQYF

size: .
J: TRBJ2-3
D: TRBD1
V: TRBV6-5
DNA: TGTGCCAGCAGTTTCGGGACAGGCGGGACAGATACGCAGTATTTT
CDR3: CASSFGTGGTDTQYF

size: .
J: TRBJ1-2
D: .
V: TRBV4-2
DNA: TGTGCCAGCAGCCAAGAGTCCAGGGGTGGGGGCTACACCTTC
CDR3: CASSQESRGGGYTF

size: .
J: TRBJ1-2
D: TRBD1
V: TRBV5-1
DNA: TGCGCCAGCAGCCTAACAGGGGGAGATGGCTACACCTTC
CDR3: CASSLTGGDGYTF

size: .
J: TRBJ2-3
D: .
V: TRBV6-1
DNA: TGTGCCAGCAGTGAAAATCGAGGAAGCACAGATACGCAGTATTTT
CDR3: CASSENRGSTDTQYF

size: .
J: TRBJ2-7
D: .
V: TRBV19
DNA: TGTGCCAGTAAAGGTCGAGCGAGTGACGAGCAGTACTTC
CDR3: CASKGRASDEQYF

size: .
J: TRBJ2-7
D: .
V: TRBV5-6
DNA: TGTGCCAGCAGCTTGGACAGCAGCGAGCAGTACTTC
CDR3: CASSLDSSEQYF

size: .
J: TRBJ1-6
D: .
V: TRBV10-2
DNA: TGCGCCAGCAGTGTACAGGGCTCCCGGTCCTATAATTCACCCCTCCACTTT
CDR3: CASSVQGSRSYNSPLHF

size: .
J: TRBJ1-4
D: TRBD1
V: TRBV4-1
DNA: TGCGCCAGCAGCCAATCCCGGACAGGGAGGGCTGAAAAACTGTTTTTT
CDR3: CASSQSRTGRAEKLFF

size: .
J: TRBJ1-5
D: .
V: TRBV7-9
DNA: TGTGCCAGCAGTGCAGGATTCAATCAGCCCCAGCATTTT
CDR3: CASSAGFNQPQHF

size: .
J: TRBJ1-6
D: TRBD1
V: TRBV5-6
DNA: TGTGCCAGCAGTTCGTATCGGACAGGGAGCTCTTCACCCCTCCACTTT
CDR3: CASSSYRTGSSSPLHF

size: .
J: TRBJ1-6
D: TRBD1
V: TRBV27
DNA: TGTGCCAGTGGGACAGGGGGTTCACCCCTCCACTTT
CDR3: CASGTGGSPLHF

size: .
J: TRBJ2-1
D: TRBD2
V: TRBV2
DNA: TGTCCCAGCAGTCACGGGGGGGCGCGGGAGGGGAGCTCCTACAATGAGCAGTTCTTC
CDR3: CPSSHGGAREGSSYNEQFF

size: .
J: TRBJ2-2
D: .
V: TRBV7-2
DNA: TGTGCCAGCAGCTTAGGCGGTGCAGGCACCGGGGAGCTGTTTTTT
CDR3: CASSLGGAGTGELFF

size: .
J: TRBJ2-2
D: .
V: TRBV6-6
DNA: TGTGCCAGCATGAGCCGGTCGAACACCGGGGAGCTGTTTTTT
CDR3: CASMSRSNTGELFF

size: few
J: TRBJ1-6
D: .
V: TRBV6-5
DNA: TGTGCCAGCAAAACGGAAAGCTCCTATAATTCACCCCTCCACTTT
CDR3: CASKTESSYNSPLHF

size: .
J: TRBJ2-7
D: .
V: TRBV3-1/TRBV3-2
DNA: TGTGCCAGCAGCCAAGGAAGGAACCCCCCGGAGCAGTACTTC
CDR3: CASSQGRNPPEQYF

size: once
J: TRBJ1-2
D: .
V: TRBV24-1
DNA: TGTGCCACCAGTGATCCCCCGAACAGTTATAACTATGGCTACACCTTC
CDR3: CATSDPPNSYNYGYTF

size: .
J: TRBJ2-7
D: TRBD2
V: TRBV5-1
DNA: TGCGCCAGCAGCTTGCTGGGACTAGCGGAGCCCTACGAGCAGTACTTC
CDR3: CASSLLGLAEPYEQYF

size: once
J: TRBJ2-5
D: TRBD2
V: TRBV4-1
DNA: TGCGCCAGCAGCCAACTAGCGGGAGTAGGGGGGTCACAAGAGACCCAGTACTTC
CDR3: CASSQLAGVGGSQETQYF

size: .
J: TRBJ1-2
D: .
V: TRBV2
DNA: TGTGCCACAGCGGACGGACTCAACTATGGCTACACCTTC
CDR3: CATADGLNYGYTF

size: .
J: TRBJ1-4
D: .
V: TRBV6-6
DNA: TGTGCCAGCAGGGCCATGGGCAGGGTAGCTAATGAAAAACTGTTTTTT
CDR3: CASRAMGRVANEKLFF

size: .
J: TRBJ1-4
D: TRBD1
V: TRBV28
DNA: TGTGCCAGCAGCGGGGACAGGGTTTCTGAAAAACTGTTTTTT
CDR3: CASSGDRVSEKLFF

size: .
J: TRBJ2-2
D: TRBD1
V: TRBV19
DNA: TGTGCCAGTAGTATAGATAGGGGGCGGAACACCGGGGAGCTGTTTTTT
CDR3: CASSIDRGRNTGELFF

size: .
J: TRBJ2-1
D: .
V: TRBV2
DNA: TGTGCCAGCAGTAACAGGCTAAAGCAGTTCTTC
CDR3: CASSNRLKQFF

size: once
J: TRBJ2-5
D: TRBD1
V: TRBV15
DNA: TGTGCCACCAGCAGGGACAGACAGGGTCAAGAGACCCAGTACTTC
CDR3: CATSRDRQGQETQYF

size: .
J: TRBJ2-3
D: .
V: TRBV2
DNA: TGTGCCAGCAGTGAAGTGACAGGTACAGATACGCAGTATTTT
CDR3: CASSEVTGTDTQYF

size: .
J: TRBJ2-7
D: TRBD2
V: TRBV9
DNA: TGTGCCAGCAGCGAGACTAGCGGGGGGGCTCGCGAGCAGTACTTC
CDR3: CASSETSGGAREQYF

size: .
J: TRBJ1-1
D: TRBD1
V: TRBV18
DNA: TGTGCCAGCTCACCCGACAGGGGGGGCACTGAAGCTTTCTTT
CDR3: CASSPDRGGTEAFF

size: .
J: TRBJ2-5
D: .
V: TRBV7-9
DNA: TGTGCCAGCAGCTTTGATCAGTACCAAGAGACCCAGTACTTC
CDR3: CASSFDQYQETQYF

size: .
J: TRBJ2-1
D: TRBD2
V: TRBV19
DNA: TGTGCCAGTAGTAGGGGACTAGCGGGAGAGCAGTTCTTC
CDR3: CASSRGLAGEQFF

size: .
J: TRBJ2-7
D: .
V: TRBV24-1
DNA: TGTGCCACACTCAGCCCACAAGACACGGCGGGACAGTACTACGAGCAGTACTTC
CDR3: CATLSPQDTAGQYYEQYF

size: .
J: TRBJ2-3
D: TRBD2
V: TRBV6-1
DNA: TGTGCCAGCAGTGAATTAGGGACTAGTAGTCCAGATACGCAGTATTTT
CDR3: CASSELGTSSPDTQYF

size: .
J: TRBJ2-7
D: TRBD1
V: TRBV3-1/TRBV3-2
DNA: TGTGCCAGCAGCCCGATCCGGACAGGCTACGAGCAGTACTTC
CDR3: CASSPIRTGYEQYF

size: .
J: TRBJ2-1
D: TRBD2
V: TRBV9
DNA: TGTGCCAGCAGCGTACCGACTAGCGGGGGGCGGGATGAGCAGTTCTTC
CDR3: CASSVPTSGGRDEQFF

size: few
J: TRBJ1-6
D: .
V: TRBV6-4
DNA: TGTGCCAGCAGTGACTCGACCGGTACCGGTAATTCACCCCTCCACTTT
CDR3: CASSDSTGTGNSPLHF

size: .
J: TRBJ2-6
D: TRBD1
V: TRBV6-4
DNA: TGTGCCAGCAGTGACTCGACAGGGGGCGGCTCTGGGGCCAACGTCCTGACTTTC
CDR3: CASSDSTGGGSGANVLTF

size: .
J: TRBJ1-2
D: .
V: TRBV3-1/TRBV3-2
DNA: TGTGCCTCCCAAGGCAGGGAGGATGGCTACACCTTC
CDR3: CASQGREDGYTF

size: .
J: TRBJ2-2
D: .
V: TRBV3-1/TRBV3-2
DNA: TGTGCCAGCAGCTTGATCTCCGCGGGCGAGCTGTTTTTT
CDR3: CASSLISAGELFF

size: .
J: TRBJ1-4
D: .
V: TRBV27
DNA: TGTGCCAGCAGTTTAACCCCCAGGGGCGGGGGGAATGAAAAACTGTTTTTT
CDR3: CASSLTPRGGGNEKLFF

size: .
J: TRBJ2-7
D: .
V: TRBV10-3
DNA: TGTGCCACCGGGAGGGCAGGGGGTAGGGAGCAGTACTTC
CDR3: CATGRAGGREQYF

size: once
J: TRBJ2-1
D: .
V: TRBV12-3/TRBV12-4
DNA: TGTGCCAGCAGTCGGGCTCCTGTAAATGAGCAGTTCTTC
CDR3: CASSRAPVNEQFF